These 12 T cell receptor beta chains were sequenced from one sample in a study of radiotherapy plus CTLA-4 blockade in lung cancer. The data were produced by immunoSEQ multiplex PCR, yet TCRdb's version contains in-frame clones alone and is incomplete. The sample shows around 100,000 clones, 60% to 75% of them seen only once. The sample in question was peripheral blood, obtained from a patient treated with radiotherapy plus ipilimumab. All receptors come from a human donor with non-small cell lung cancer who had a partial response to radiotherapy plus ipilimumab. Some clones in this sample may be carry-over from other donors' samples.

DNA for the CDR3: TGTGCCAGCAGCTTAGCTGGGACAGGGGGCGGGAGGGAGCTGTTTTTT. Its translation: CASSLAGTGGGRELFF. The chain employs TRBV7-2 and TRBJ2-2, with 12 bases lining up with TRBD1. The germline gives CDR1 SGHTA, CDR2 FQGNSA. Trimming removed 0 bases from V and 9 bases from J; junction bases left unmatched: 5. The CDR3 sequence is 16 residues long.

The rearrangement links TRBV27 to TRBJ1-2; D may be TRBD1 (5 bases). This CDR3 spans 15 amino acids. Between the trimmed V and J ends, which lost 3 bases and 6 bases, there was a span of 17 bases. The V gene's germline CDR1 is MNHEY and CDR2 SMNVEV (reference sequence). Here the CDR3 DNA reads TGTGCCAGCAGTTTCCTTTCCCAGGGTCGGGATGGCTACACCTTC. This sequence encodes CASSFLSQGRDGYTF.

The chain combines TRBV6-6 with TRBJ1-2, with a possible D match to TRBD1 (5 bases). CDR1 and CDR2 (germline): MNHNY, SVGAGI (reference sequence). The V end lost 0 bases, the J end lost 5 bases, and 10 bases lay between the germline ends. There are 14 residues in the CDR3. The CDR3 DNA is TGTGCCAGCAGTTACTCGACAGAGCTTTATGGCTACACCTTC. This translates into CASSYSTELYGYTF.

The gene calls are TRBV2 and TRBJ2-5; 8 nucleotides align to TRBD1. With the DNA end fitting TRBJ2-7 better, the J assignment may be wrong. Germline V gives CDR1 SNHLY, CDR2 FYNNEI. The CDR3 contains 15 residues. CDR3 sequence: CASSDGQGDGYEQYF. The CDR3 coding sequence is TGTGCCAGCAGTGATGGACAGGGAGATGGGTACGAGCAGTACTTC.

The J gene is TRBJ2-5, the V gene TRBV7-2, with 11 bases matching TRBD2. The CDR3 contains 15 residues. Germline loops: CDR1 SGHTA, CDR2 FQGNSA. V shed 4 bases and J 4 bases; nucleotides not matched to a gene: 5. Here the CDR3 reads CASSSSLAGGETQYF. CDR3 DNA: TGTGCCAGCAGCTCCTCCCTAGCGGGGGGAGAGACCCAGTACTTC.

This clone occurred a few times. The rearrangement joins TRBV4-3 to TRBJ1-2; no reliable D call. V was pared by 0 bases and J by 7 bases, with 15 bases between. CDR1 is LGHNA, CDR2 YSLEER, per germline. The length of the CDR3 is 15 residues. CDR3 residues: CASSQERPGLAGYTF. The CDR3 nucleotides are TGCGCCAGCAGCCAAGAGCGCCCGGGTTTAGCTGGCTACACCTTC.

This clone was counted a few times. This chain joins TRBV11-2 and TRBJ2-7, with 8 bases aligning to TRBD2. The CDR3 has 16 residues. Unmatched junction bases numbered 11, after V lost 5 bases and J lost 2 bases. Germline V gene sequence: CDR1 SGHAT, CDR2 FQNNGV. The CDR3 DNA is TGTGCCAGCAGCCCCCTGGGAAGCGGGGGCCCCTACGAGCAGTACTTC. It translates to CASSPLGSGGPYEQYF.

The chain employs TRBV4-2 and TRBJ1-2; D perhaps matches TRBD1 (5 bases). The V end lost 2 bases, the J end lost 8 bases, and 18 bases lay between the germline ends. This CDR3 has 15 amino acids. Looked up from germline, CDR1 is LGHNA and CDR2 is YNFKEQ. CDR3 DNA: TGTGCCAGCAGCCAACCCAATGGGGCCGCGCGGGGCTACACCTTC. Its protein product is CASSQPNGAARGYTF.

The chain links TRBV18 to TRBJ2-7; the match to TRBD2 covers 13 bases. CDR1 is KGHSH and CDR2 is LQKENI in the germline V gene. Trimming took 5 bases from V and 4 from J; bases not matched to a gene: 5. The CDR3 has 15 residues. The CDR3, as DNA: TGTGCCAGCTCAACAGGGACTAGCGGGACGTACGAGCAGTACTTC. It encodes CASSTGTSGTYEQYF.

The chain is built from TRBV28 and TRBJ1-6, with D hard to call. CDR1 and CDR2 from the germline V gene are MDHEN and SYDVKM. This CDR3 spans 12 amino acids. The V end lost 6 bases, the J end lost 5 bases, and 5 bases lay between the germline ends. CDR3 bases: TGTGCCAGCAGCCAGGATAATTCACCCCTCCACTTT. Translating gives CASSQDNSPLHF.

The chain joins TRBV9 to TRBJ2-7; 8 bases line up with TRBD1. Germline V CDR1 and CDR2: SGDLS, YYNGEE. This CDR3 has 15 amino acids. With V trimmed by 1 base and J by 5 bases, 8 bases remained unmatched. CDR3 residues: CASSVSSDRVNEQYF. CDR3 sequence (DNA): TGTGCCAGCAGCGTAAGCTCGGACAGGGTGAACGAGCAGTACTTC.

This clone was recorded a few times. Other DNA sequences from this sample encode an identical CDR3 as well. The V gene is TRBV5-4, the J gene TRBJ2-3, with D perhaps matching TRBD2 (6 bases). Germline V gene sequence: CDR1 SGHNT, CDR2 YYREEE (reference sequence). The length of the CDR3 is 14 residues. The V and J ends lost 1 base and 2 bases respectively, with 8 bases between them. The CDR3 reads CASSLRGTTDTQYF. In DNA form, the CDR3 reads TGTGCCAGCAGCTTGCGGGGGACCACAGATACGCAGTATTTT.